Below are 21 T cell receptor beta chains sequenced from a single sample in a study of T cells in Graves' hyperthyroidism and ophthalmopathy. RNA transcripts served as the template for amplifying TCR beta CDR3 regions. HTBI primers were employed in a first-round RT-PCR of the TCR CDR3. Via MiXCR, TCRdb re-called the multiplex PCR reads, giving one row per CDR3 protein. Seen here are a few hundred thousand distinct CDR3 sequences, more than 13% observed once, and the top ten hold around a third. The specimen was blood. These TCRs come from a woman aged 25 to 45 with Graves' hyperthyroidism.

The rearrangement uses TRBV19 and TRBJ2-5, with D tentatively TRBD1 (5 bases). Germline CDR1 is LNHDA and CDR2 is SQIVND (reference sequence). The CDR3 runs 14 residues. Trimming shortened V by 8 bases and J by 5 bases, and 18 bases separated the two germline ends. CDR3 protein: CASSSSGAGETQYF. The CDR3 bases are TGTGCCAGTTCATCGTCTGGGGCCGGGGAGACCCAGTACTTC.

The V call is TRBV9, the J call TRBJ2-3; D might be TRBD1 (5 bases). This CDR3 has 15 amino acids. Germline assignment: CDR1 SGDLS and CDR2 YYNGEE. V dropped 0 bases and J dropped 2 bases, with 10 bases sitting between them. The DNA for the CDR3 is TGTGCCAGCAGCGTAGATGGCAGGGACACAGATACGCAGTATTTT. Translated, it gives CASSVDGRDTDTQYF. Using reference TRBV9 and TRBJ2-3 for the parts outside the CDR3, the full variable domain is DSGVTQTPKHLITATGQRVTLRCSPRSGDLSVYWYQQSLDQGLQFLIQYYNGEERAKGNILERFSAQQFPDLHSELNLSSLELGDSALYFCASSVDGRDTDTQYFGPGTRLTVL.

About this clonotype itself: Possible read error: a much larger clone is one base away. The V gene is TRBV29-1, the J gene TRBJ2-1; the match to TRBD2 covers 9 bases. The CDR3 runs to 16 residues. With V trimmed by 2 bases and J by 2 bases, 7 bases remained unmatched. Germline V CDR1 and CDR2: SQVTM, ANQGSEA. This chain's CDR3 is CSVELAGWSPYNEQFF. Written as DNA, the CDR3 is TGCAGCGTTGAACTAGCGGGATGGAGCCCCTACAATGAGCAGTTCTTC.

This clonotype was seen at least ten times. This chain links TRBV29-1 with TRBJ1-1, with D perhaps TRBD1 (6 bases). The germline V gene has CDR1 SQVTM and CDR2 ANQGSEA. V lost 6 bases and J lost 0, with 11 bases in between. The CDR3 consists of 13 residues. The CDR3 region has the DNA TGCAGCGTGTCGGGACACCTGAACACTGAAGCTTTCTTT. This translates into CSVSGHLNTEAFF. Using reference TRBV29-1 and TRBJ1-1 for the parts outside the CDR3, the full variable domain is SAVISQKPSRDICQRGTSLTIQCQVDSQVTMMFWYRQQPGQSLTLIATANQGSEATYESGFVIDKFPISRPNLTFSTLTVSNMSPEDSSIYLCSVSGHLNTEAFFGQGTRLTVV.

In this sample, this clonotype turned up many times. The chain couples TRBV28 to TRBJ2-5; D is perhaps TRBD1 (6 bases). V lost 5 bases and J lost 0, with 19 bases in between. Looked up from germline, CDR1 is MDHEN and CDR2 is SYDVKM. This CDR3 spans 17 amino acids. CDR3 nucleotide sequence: TGTGCCAGCAGTCGAGGAACAGGGTTCTGGTACCAAGAGACCCAGTACTTC. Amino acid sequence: CASSRGTGFWYQETQYF.

CDR3 nucleotides: TGCGCCAGCAGCTTGGGAGAGGCGGGAGGCTTCAATGAGCAGTTCTTC. Its protein product is CASSLGEAGGFNEQFF. This chain connects TRBV5-1 to TRBJ2-1, with 8 bases identical to TRBD2. The CDR3 is 16 amino acids. The junction had 8 bases not matched to a gene; V was cut back by 0 bases and J by 6 bases. Germline CDR1 is SGHRS and CDR2 is YFSETQ. Based on the CDR3 plus reference TRBV5-1 and TRBJ2-1, the full variable domain is KAGVTQTPRYLIKTRGQQVTLSCSPISGHRSVSWYQQTPGQGLQFLFEYFSETQRNKGNFPGRFSGRQFSNSRSEMNVSTLELGDSALYLCASSLGEAGGFNEQFFGPGTRLTVL.

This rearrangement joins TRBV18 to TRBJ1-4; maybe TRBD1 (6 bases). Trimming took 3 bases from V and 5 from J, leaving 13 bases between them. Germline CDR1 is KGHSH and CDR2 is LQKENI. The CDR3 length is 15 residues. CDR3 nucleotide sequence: TGTGCCAGCTCACCTACAGGGATCACGAATGAAAAACTGTTTTTT. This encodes CASSPTGITNEKLFF.

The CDR3 spells CATTGTGEYEQYF. The CDR3 bases are TGTGCCACCACCGGGACAGGGGAATACGAGCAGTACTTC. The chain has TRBV19 and TRBJ2-7; TRBD1 matches at 10 bases. V was pared by 10 bases and J by 4 bases, with 7 bases of the junction left unmatched. The CDR3 runs to 13 residues. CDR1 and CDR2 from the germline V gene are LNHDA and SQIVND (reference sequence).

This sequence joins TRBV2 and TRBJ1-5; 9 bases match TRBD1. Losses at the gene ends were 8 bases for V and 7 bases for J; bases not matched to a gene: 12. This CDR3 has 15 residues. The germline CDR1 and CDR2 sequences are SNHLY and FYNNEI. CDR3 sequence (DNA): TGTGCCAGCGGGGGGGGGACAGGGAAGGCGCAGCCCCAGCATTTT. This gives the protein CASGGGTGKAQPQHF.

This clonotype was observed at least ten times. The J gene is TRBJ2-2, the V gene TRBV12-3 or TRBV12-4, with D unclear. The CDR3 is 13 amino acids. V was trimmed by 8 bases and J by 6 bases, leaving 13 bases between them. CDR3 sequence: CASGVWVSGELFF. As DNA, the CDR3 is TGTGCCAGCGGTGTATGGGTTTCCGGGGAGCTGTTTTTT.

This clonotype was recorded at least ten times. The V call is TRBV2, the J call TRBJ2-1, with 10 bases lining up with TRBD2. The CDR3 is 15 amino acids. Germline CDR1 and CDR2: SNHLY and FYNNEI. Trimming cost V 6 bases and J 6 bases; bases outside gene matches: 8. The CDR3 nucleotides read TGTGCCAGCAGCAAAGGGACTAGCGTTACCAATGAGCAGTTCTTC. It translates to CASSKGTSVTNEQFF.

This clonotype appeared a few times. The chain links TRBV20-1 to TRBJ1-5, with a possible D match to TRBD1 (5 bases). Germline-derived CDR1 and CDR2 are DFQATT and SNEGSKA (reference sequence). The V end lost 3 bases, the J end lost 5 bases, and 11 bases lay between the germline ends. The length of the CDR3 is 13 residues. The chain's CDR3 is CSASGQGYQPQHF. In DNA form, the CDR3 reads TGCAGTGCTAGTGGCCAGGGATATCAGCCCCAGCATTTT.

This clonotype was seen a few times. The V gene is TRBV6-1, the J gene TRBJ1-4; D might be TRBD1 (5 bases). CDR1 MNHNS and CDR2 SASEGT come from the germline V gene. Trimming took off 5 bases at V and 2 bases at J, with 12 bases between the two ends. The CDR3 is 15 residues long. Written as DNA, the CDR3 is TGTGCCAGCAGTTTCGGGACGGGGACTAATGAAAAACTGTTTTTT. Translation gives CASSFGTGTNEKLFF.

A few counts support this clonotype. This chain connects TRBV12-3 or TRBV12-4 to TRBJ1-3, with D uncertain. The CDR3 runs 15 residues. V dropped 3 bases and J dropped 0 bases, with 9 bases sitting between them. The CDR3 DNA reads TGTGCCAGCAGTTTGGCCAGCTTCTCTGGAAACACCATATATTTT. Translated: CASSLASFSGNTIYF.

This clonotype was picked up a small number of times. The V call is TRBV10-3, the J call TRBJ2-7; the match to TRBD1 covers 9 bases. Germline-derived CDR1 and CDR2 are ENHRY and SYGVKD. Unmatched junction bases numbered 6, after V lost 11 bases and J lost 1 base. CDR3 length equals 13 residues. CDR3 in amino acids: CAVRDRASYEQYF. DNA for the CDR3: TGTGCCGTCCGGGACAGGGCATCCTACGAGCAGTACTTC.

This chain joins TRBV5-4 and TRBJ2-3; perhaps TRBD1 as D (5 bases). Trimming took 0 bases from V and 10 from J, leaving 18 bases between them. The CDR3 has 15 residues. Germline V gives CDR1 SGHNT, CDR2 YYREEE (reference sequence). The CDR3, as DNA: TGTGCCAGCAGCTTGGGTACCCCCGACACCAGGGCGCAGTATTTT. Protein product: CASSLGTPDTRAQYF.

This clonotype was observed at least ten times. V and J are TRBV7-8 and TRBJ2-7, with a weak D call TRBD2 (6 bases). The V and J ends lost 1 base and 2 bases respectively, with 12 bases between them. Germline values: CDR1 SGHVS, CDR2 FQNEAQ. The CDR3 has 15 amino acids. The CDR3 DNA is TGTGCCAGCAGCTTAGTGGACGGGAGAGCCTACGAGCAGTACTTC. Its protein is CASSLVDGRAYEQYF.

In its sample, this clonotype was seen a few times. CDR3 bases: TGTGCCAGCAGCCCCGTTTTAGGGGGAGCGGTCGAGCAGTACTTC. Translating gives CASSPVLGGAVEQYF. This chain uses TRBV3-1 with TRBJ2-7; D possibly corresponds to TRBD1 (6 bases). Germline V gene data show CDR1 as LGHDT and CDR2 as YNNKEL (reference sequence). CDR3 length: 15 amino acids. Trimming cost V 4 bases and J 6 bases, with 19 bases left between them.

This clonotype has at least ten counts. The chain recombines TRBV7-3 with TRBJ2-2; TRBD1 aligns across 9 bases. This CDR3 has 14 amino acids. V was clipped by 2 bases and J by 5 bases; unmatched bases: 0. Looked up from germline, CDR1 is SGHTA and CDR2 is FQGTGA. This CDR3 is CASSLGTGTGELFF. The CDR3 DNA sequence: TGTGCCAGCAGCTTAGGGACAGGGACCGGGGAGCTGTTTTTT.

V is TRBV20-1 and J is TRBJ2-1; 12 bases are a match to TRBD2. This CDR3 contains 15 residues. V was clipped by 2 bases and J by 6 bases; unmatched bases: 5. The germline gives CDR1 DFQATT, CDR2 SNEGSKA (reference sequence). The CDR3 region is CSARWSSGRGNEQFF. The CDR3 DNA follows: TGCAGTGCTAGATGGTCTAGCGGGAGGGGCAATGAGCAGTTCTTC.

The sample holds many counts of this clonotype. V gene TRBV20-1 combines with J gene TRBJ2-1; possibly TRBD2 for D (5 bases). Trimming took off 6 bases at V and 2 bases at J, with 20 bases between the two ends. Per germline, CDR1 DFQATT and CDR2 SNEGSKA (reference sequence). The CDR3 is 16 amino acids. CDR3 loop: CSAAPLSGATYNEQFF. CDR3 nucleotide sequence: TGCAGTGCCGCACCCCTAAGCGGAGCCACCTACAATGAGCAGTTCTTC.